Presented here are 15 T cell receptor beta chains from one specimen sequenced in a study of siplizumab effects on memory and regulatory T cells. Clones were sequenced by immunoSEQ multiplex PCR, and TCRdb holds only the in-frame ones, with some missing. Of about 52,000 clones detected, about 97% appear once; the ten largest clones hold 0.55% to 0.65%. Sequenced: naive CD4+ T cells sorted from blood. These receptors were collected from a human donor in good health.

The CDR3 is CASSALTGTGTDTQYF. The DNA of the CDR3 is TGTGCCAGCAGTGCCCTTACCGGGACAGGCACAGATACGCAGTATTTT. The chain joins TRBV6-4 to TRBJ2-3, with 7 nucleotides matching TRBD1. Germline V gene lookup returns CDR1 MRHNA and CDR2 SNTAGT. Trimming took 4 bases from V and 1 from J; bases not matched to a gene: 8. The CDR3 sequence is 16 residues long.

The chain couples TRBV28 to TRBJ2-7; tentative D call: TRBD1 (6 bases). Trimming took 5 bases from V and 3 from J, leaving 11 bases between them. The CDR3 has 13 residues. Per germline, CDR1 MDHEN and CDR2 SYDVKM. CDR3 sequence: CASSGGTDYEQYF. The CDR3 DNA is TGTGCCAGCAGTGGGGGCACCGACTACGAGCAGTACTTC.

CDR3 nucleotides: TGTGCCAGCAGCTTCGGGACTAGCGGGAGTAACGAGCAGTACTTC. The encoded protein is CASSFGTSGSNEQYF. The chain combines TRBV7-3 with TRBJ2-7; 14 bases line up with TRBD2. The CDR3 extends over 15 amino acids. Unmatched junction bases numbered 3, after V lost 3 bases and J lost 5 bases. Germline CDR1 is SGHTA and CDR2 is FQGTGA.

The chain uses TRBV28 and TRBJ2-7; tentatively, D is TRBD1 or TRBD2 (5 bases each). V was pared by 10 bases and J by 6 bases, with 13 bases between. The CDR3 spans 11 residues. Germline loops: CDR1 MDHEN, CDR2 SYDVKM. CDR3 bases: TGTGCCACTTCTCAGGGACGCGAGCAGTACTTC. As protein: CATSQGREQYF. Supplemented by reference TRBV28 and TRBJ2-7, the full variable domain reads DVKVTQSSRYLVKRTGEKVFLECVQDMDHENMFWYRQDPGLGLRLIYFSYDVKMKEKGDIPEGYSVSREKKERFSLILESASTNQTSMYLCATSQGREQYFGPGTRLTVT.

This clone occurred once. The chain uses TRBV19 and TRBJ2-1; TRBD2 matches 7 bases. V lost 0 bases to trimming and J lost 4 bases; unmatched junction nucleotides: 9. CDR3 length: 17 residues. Germline V gene lookup returns CDR1 LNHDA and CDR2 SQIVND (reference sequence). CDR3 coding DNA: TGTGCCAGTAGTATAGAGAAGGGCGGGAGAACTTACAATGAGCAGTTCTTC. It yields the protein CASSIEKGGRTYNEQFF.

The CDR3 loop reads CASSPLAGLSSGANVLTF. As DNA, the CDR3 is TGTGCCAGCAGCCCACTAGCGGGTTTGAGCTCTGGGGCCAACGTCCTGACTTTC. The J gene is TRBJ2-6, the V gene TRBV4-2; 9 nucleotides align to TRBD2. V lost 4 bases to trimming and J lost 0 bases; unmatched junction nucleotides: 7. CDR3 length equals 18 residues. Germline loops: CDR1 LGHNA, CDR2 YNFKEQ.

The V call is TRBV19, the J call TRBJ2-7; 8 nucleotides align to TRBD1. Looked up from germline, CDR1 is LNHDA and CDR2 is SQIVND (reference sequence). The CDR3 runs 14 residues. V was clipped by 5 bases and J by 3 bases; unmatched bases: 6. The CDR3 nucleotides read TGTGCCAGTAGTGACAGGGGCTTACACTACGAGCAGTACTTC. Translating gives CASSDRGLHYEQYF.

This clone was recorded only once. The chain carries TRBV18 and TRBJ1-1; D call uncertain. The ends were cut back, 2 bases at V and 0 bases at J, with 10 bases in the middle. This CDR3 spans 15 amino acids. Germline V gene lookup returns CDR1 KGHSH and CDR2 LQKENI. The CDR3 region is CASSPIRIMNTEAFF. The CDR3 nucleotides are TGTGCCAGCTCACCAATCCGGATCATGAACACTGAAGCTTTCTTT.

The chain links TRBV5-1 to TRBJ2-3; 15 bases agree with TRBD2. V shed 0 bases and J 1 base; nucleotides not matched to a gene: 3. The CDR3 spans 18 residues. The germline V gene encodes CDR1 SGHRS and CDR2 YFSETQ. CDR3 bases: TGCGCCAGCAGCTTGGCCCGGACTAGCGGGAGGGGCACAGATACGCAGTATTTT. Translated: CASSLARTSGRGTDTQYF.

The chain couples TRBV29-1 to TRBJ2-7; tentatively, D is TRBD2 (6 bases). CDR1 is SQVTM and CDR2 is ANQGSEA in the germline V gene. The V end was cut by 8 bases, the J end by 7 bases, with 27 bases between. The length of the CDR3 is 15 residues. This CDR3 reads CSIRLSGTSMGEQYF. CDR3 in DNA: TGCAGCATCCGTCTTTCCGGGACTTCAATGGGGGAGCAGTACTTC.

The count of this clone is one. This sequence joins TRBV27 and TRBJ2-3; D may be TRBD2 (5 bases). There are 13 residues in the CDR3. V was clipped by 8 bases and J by 2 bases, with 11 bases between them. The germline V gene encodes CDR1 MNHEY and CDR2 SMNVEV (reference sequence). CDR3: CASAAGSTDTQYF. The CDR3 nucleotides read TGTGCCAGCGCGGCGGGTTCCACAGATACGCAGTATTTT.

The chain couples TRBV10-1 to TRBJ2-7; no definite D call. This CDR3 comprises 12 residues. V was pared by 6 bases and J by 3 bases, with 9 bases between. Germline CDR1 reads WNHNN; CDR2 reads SYGVQD (reference sequence). CDR3 nucleotide sequence: TGCGCCAGCAGCCACTCCAGCTACGAGCAGTACTTC. Encoded protein: CASSHSSYEQYF.

This rearrangement joins TRBV15 to TRBJ2-7, with TRBD2 identical over 10 bases. CDR1 LNHNV and CDR2 YYDKDF come from the germline V gene (reference sequence). With V trimmed by 3 bases and J by 2 bases, 19 bases remained unmatched. The CDR3 extends over 20 amino acids. The CDR3 DNA is TGTGCCACCAGCAGTAAAGGACTAGCGGTTCTCAGGCGGGGGGCCTACGAGCAGTACTTC. Residues: CATSSKGLAVLRRGAYEQYF.

The chain is built from TRBV5-4 and TRBJ2-1; D is uncertain. CDR3 length: 14 residues. Trimming took 1 base from V and 0 from J, leaving 5 bases between them. Germline CDR1 is SGHNT and CDR2 is YYREEE (reference sequence). As DNA, the CDR3 is TGTGCCAGCAGCTTGTTTAGCTCCTACAATGAGCAGTTCTTC. Its translation is CASSLFSSYNEQFF.

The chain is built from TRBV7-2 and TRBJ1-1; D perhaps matches TRBD1 (5 bases). Germline values: CDR1 SGHTA, CDR2 FQGNSA. V lost 2 bases to trimming and J lost 4 bases, with 17 bases between them. The CDR3 consists of 16 residues. The DNA for the CDR3 is TGTGCCAGCAGCTTAAGAGGGACTGTTCTGTCCACTGAAGCTTTCTTT. Its protein is CASSLRGTVLSTEAFF.